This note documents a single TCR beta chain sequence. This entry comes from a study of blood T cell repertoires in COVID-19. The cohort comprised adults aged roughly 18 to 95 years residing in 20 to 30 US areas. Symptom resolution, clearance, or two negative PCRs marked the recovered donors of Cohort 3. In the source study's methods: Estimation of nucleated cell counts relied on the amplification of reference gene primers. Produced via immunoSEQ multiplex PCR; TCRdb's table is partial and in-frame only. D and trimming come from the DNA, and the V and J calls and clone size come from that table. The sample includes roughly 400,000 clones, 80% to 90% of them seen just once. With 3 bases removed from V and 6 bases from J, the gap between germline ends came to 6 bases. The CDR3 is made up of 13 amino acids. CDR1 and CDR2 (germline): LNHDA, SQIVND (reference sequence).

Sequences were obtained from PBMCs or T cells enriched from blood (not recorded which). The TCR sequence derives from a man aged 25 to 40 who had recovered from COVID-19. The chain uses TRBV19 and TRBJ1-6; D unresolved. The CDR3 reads CASSIGGNSPLHF. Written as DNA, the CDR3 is TGTGCCAGTAGTATCGGCGGTAATTCACCCCTCCACTTT.